A single sample is the source of the 26 T cell receptor beta chains below, sequenced in a study of blood T cell repertoires in COVID-19. The protocol was immunoSEQ multiplex PCR, while the TCRdb copy is restricted to in-frame clones and leaves out a portion. This sample carries roughly 120,000 clones, roughly 89% of them seen once, and the ten largest clones take around 2.1%. The sequencing sample was made of peripheral blood. The receptors stem from a woman between 45 and 65 years old with acute or convalescent COVID-19.

The rearrangement uses TRBV19 and TRBJ1-5; no reliable D call. V gave up 4 bases and J gave up 5 bases, with 12 bases separating them. The V gene's germline CDR1 is LNHDA and CDR2 SQIVND (reference sequence). The CDR3 sequence is 14 residues long. The CDR3 region is CASSNSMSYQPQHF. CDR3 in DNA: TGTGCCAGTAGTAATTCCATGAGCTATCAGCCCCAGCATTTT.

The rearrangement joins TRBV24-1 to TRBJ2-1; 8 bases fit TRBD2. With V trimmed by 3 bases and J by 3 bases, 3 bases remained unmatched. The V gene's germline CDR1 is KGHDR and CDR2 SFDVKD. This CDR3 is built from 15 residues. CDR3 DNA sequence: TGTGCCACCAGTGATGGGACTAGGCTCTACAATGAGCAGTTCTTC. Translating it yields CATSDGTRLYNEQFF.

This clone showed up just once. The chain recombines TRBV11-3 with TRBJ1-1, with 11 bases that match TRBD1. Germline CDR1 reads SGHNT; CDR2 reads YENEEA. Trimming cost V 5 bases and J 0 bases; bases outside gene matches: 5. This CDR3 spans 16 amino acids. In nucleotides, the CDR3 is TGTGCCAGCAGCCCGGGGACAGGGGGTTTGAACACTGAAGCTTTCTTT. Its protein is CASSPGTGGLNTEAFF.

The V gene is TRBV11-2, the J gene TRBJ2-2; TRBD2 aligns across 7 bases. V lost 5 bases and J lost 0; bases outside the gene matches: 12. CDR1 is SGHAT and CDR2 is FQNNGV in the germline V gene. The CDR3 loop spans 18 amino acids. The CDR3 loop is CASSPRAGSGTNTGELFF. In nucleotides, the CDR3 is TGTGCCAGCAGCCCCCGAGCCGGGAGCGGGACGAACACCGGGGAGCTGTTTTTT.

The chain has TRBV7-2 and TRBJ2-5, with 10 nucleotides matching TRBD1. The germline CDR1 and CDR2 sequences are SGHTA and FQGNSA. J lost 4 bases, V lost 5 bases, and 7 bases had no gene match. The CDR3 totals 15 residues. CDR3 nucleotide sequence: TGTGCCAGCAGCGCGGGACAGGGGTTTGGAGAGACCCAGTACTTC. It yields the protein CASSAGQGFGETQYF.

The V gene is TRBV19, the J gene TRBJ2-7; D is ambiguous. Trimming shortened V by 5 bases and J by 5 bases, and 16 bases separated the two germline ends. The length of the CDR3 is 14 residues. Germline V gene sequence: CDR1 LNHDA, CDR2 SQIVND (reference sequence). The CDR3 is CASSWALPMNEQYF. CDR3 sequence (DNA): TGTGCCAGTAGTTGGGCACTCCCCATGAACGAGCAGTACTTC.

The chain couples TRBV30 to TRBJ1-4; the D is unclear. V gave up 4 bases and J gave up 4 bases, with 10 bases separating them. CDR1 and CDR2 from the germline V gene are GTSNPN and SVGIG (reference sequence). The CDR3 is made up of 13 amino acids. DNA of the CDR3: TGTGCCTGGATGGTCCCGGGTAATGAAAAACTGTTTTTT. This encodes CAWMVPGNEKLFF.

This rearrangement joins TRBV29-1 to TRBJ2-4, with TRBD1 matching 8 bases. CDR1 SQVTM and CDR2 ANQGSEA come from the germline V gene. The CDR3 length is 14 residues. V trimming: 6 bases; J trimming: 1 base; junction bases outside the gene matches: 5. In DNA, the CDR3 is TGCAGCGTGTCTACAGGGGGGGCCAAAAACATTCAGTACTTC. Encoded protein: CSVSTGGAKNIQYF.

This rearrangement joins TRBV4-3 to TRBJ2-2; D is possibly TRBD2 (6 bases). The CDR3 loop spans 17 amino acids. The V gene's germline CDR1 is LGHNA and CDR2 YSLEER. Trimming removed 4 bases at V and 2 bases at J, with 17 bases between. CDR3 protein: CASSPTPRGTNTGELFF. The CDR3 DNA reads TGCGCCAGCAGCCCTACCCCCCGGGGGACTAACACCGGGGAGCTGTTTTTT.

V gene TRBV6-5 combines with J gene TRBJ1-3; no reliable D call. V was cut by 6 bases and J by 1 base, with 7 bases left in between. The CDR3 covers 13 residues. Germline V gene sequence: CDR1 MNHEY, CDR2 SVGAGI. For the CDR3, the DNA is TGTGCCAGCAGGTCGGGGTCTGGAAACACCATATATTTT. Amino acid sequence: CASRSGSGNTIYF.

The chain is built from TRBV5-6 and TRBJ1-1, with TRBD1 matching over 9 bases. The length of the CDR3 is 15 residues. The ends lost 1 base at V and 5 bases at J; junction bases unmatched: 6. Germline-derived CDR1 and CDR2 are SGHDT and YYEEEE. CDR3 residues: CASSLWGQGRTEAFF. CDR3 sequence (DNA): TGTGCCAGCAGCTTGTGGGGACAGGGTAGGACTGAAGCTTTCTTT.

The rearrangement links TRBV5-1 to TRBJ2-7; perhaps TRBD1 as D (6 bases). V gave up 7 bases and J gave up 5 bases, with 22 bases separating them. This CDR3 contains 15 residues. The germline V gene has CDR1 SGHRS and CDR2 YFSETQ. CDR3 residues: CASRATGQTSDEQYF. CDR3 coding DNA: TGCGCCAGCCGAGCTACAGGACAGACCTCTGACGAGCAGTACTTC.

This chain joins TRBV19 and TRBJ2-1; 14 bases align to TRBD2. CDR3 length equals 17 residues. In germline, CDR1 is LNHDA, CDR2 SQIVND (reference sequence). Unmatched junction bases numbered 5, after V lost 4 bases and J lost 3 bases. CDR3 region: CASSKRTSGRNYNEQFF. In DNA, the CDR3 is TGTGCCAGTAGTAAAAGGACTAGCGGGAGGAACTACAATGAGCAGTTCTTC.

The chain has TRBV7-9 and TRBJ1-3; D not resolved. Trimming took 5 bases from V and 0 from J, leaving 11 bases between them. This CDR3 has 15 amino acids. The germline gives CDR1 SEHNR, CDR2 FQNEAQ (reference sequence). The CDR3 sequence: CASSTSGFSGNTIYF. CDR3 nucleotide sequence: TGTGCCAGCAGCACCAGCGGATTCTCTGGAAACACCATATATTTT.

This clone occurred once. The chain links TRBV7-2 to TRBJ2-3; 7 positions match TRBD2. In germline, CDR1 is SGHTA, CDR2 FQGNSA. The V and J ends lost 1 base and 6 bases, in that order; junction bases with no gene match: 10. This CDR3 spans 16 amino acids. The CDR3 region is CASSLVLAGVGDTQYF. In nucleotides, the CDR3 is TGTGCCAGCAGCTTAGTCCTCGCGGGGGTCGGGGATACGCAGTATTTT.

This sequence joins TRBV7-2 and TRBJ2-1; 8 nucleotides match TRBD2. The trim removed 5 bases at V and 9 bases at J, leaving 9 bases unmatched. Germline CDR1 reads SGHTA; CDR2 reads FQGNSA. CDR3 size: 14 residues. The CDR3 loop reads CASSPGTRNPEQFF. DNA for the CDR3: TGTGCCAGCAGCCCCGGGACTAGAAATCCTGAGCAGTTCTTC.

The chain couples TRBV5-1 to TRBJ2-7, with TRBD1 identical over 10 bases. Trimming took 5 bases from V and 2 from J; bases not matched to a gene: 7. CDR1 SGHRS and CDR2 YFSETQ come from the germline V gene. The CDR3 is 15 amino acids. This CDR3 is CASRMGDRGTYEQYF. The CDR3 nucleotides read TGCGCCAGCAGAATGGGGGACAGGGGTACCTACGAGCAGTACTTC.

The chain uses TRBV14 and TRBJ2-3, with a possible D match to TRBD1 (6 bases). Trimming left V 1 base short and J 2 bases short, with 13 bases between. From germline, CDR1 is SGHDN and CDR2 FVKESK. CDR3 size: 16 residues. The CDR3 DNA sequence: TGTGCCAGCAGCCAAGCCCCCACAGGGTACACAGATACGCAGTATTTT. This codes for CASSQAPTGYTDTQYF. The complete variable domain, with remaining parts taken from reference TRBV14 and TRBJ2-3, reads EAGVTQFPSHSVIEKGQTVTLRCDPISGHDNLYWYRRVMGKEIKFLLHFVKESKQDESGMPNNRFLAERTGGTYSTLKVQPAELEDSGVYFCASSQAPTGYTDTQYFGPGTRLTVL.

The gene calls are TRBV3-1 (or the pseudogene TRBV3-2) and TRBJ1-4; 9 bases map to TRBD1. There are 14 residues in the CDR3. Germline CDR1 is LGHDT and CDR2 is YNNKEL (reference sequence). J was trimmed by 7 bases and V by 3 bases; bases with no gene match: 3. CDR3 DNA sequence: TGTGCCAGCAGCCACTCGGGACAGGGTGAAAAACTGTTTTTT. Protein: CASSHSGQGEKLFF.

V usage is TRBV28 and J usage is TRBJ1-1; D might be TRBD1 (6 bases). With 1 base removed from V and 5 bases from J, the gap between germline ends came to 14 bases. CDR1 is MDHEN, CDR2 SYDVKM, per germline. CDR3 length: 15 residues. The CDR3 here is CASSLLGQGNTEAFF. CDR3 sequence (DNA): TGTGCCAGCAGTTTATTGGGCCAGGGGAATACTGAAGCTTTCTTT. Full variable domain (missing parts from reference TRBV28 and TRBJ1-1): DVKVTQSSRYLVKRTGEKVFLECVQDMDHENMFWYRQDPGLGLRLIYFSYDVKMKEKGDIPEGYSVSREKKERFSLILESASTNQTSMYLCASSLLGQGNTEAFFGQGTRLTVV.

This chain links TRBV4-1 with TRBJ2-7, with 11 bases fitting TRBD1. The germline V gene encodes CDR1 MGHRA and CDR2 YSYEKL. The CDR3 has 18 residues. The V gene end was trimmed by 4 bases and the J gene end by 3 bases; junction bases not matched to a gene: 14. CDR3: CASSLFSSGTGGGYEQYF. As DNA, the CDR3 is TGCGCCAGCAGCCTATTTTCCTCCGGGACAGGGGGAGGCTACGAGCAGTACTTC.

The chain combines TRBV7-9 with TRBJ1-4; tentatively, D is TRBD1 (6 bases). Trimming took off 0 bases at V and 7 bases at J, with 18 bases between the two ends. Germline CDR1 reads SEHNR; CDR2 reads FQNEAQ (reference sequence). CDR3 length: 17 amino acids. CDR3 bases: TGTGCCAGCAGCTTAGCGCGGGTTCAGGGGTTACGTGAAAAACTGTTTTTT. This encodes CASSLARVQGLREKLFF.

This rearrangement joins TRBV6-1 to TRBJ1-5, with D unresolved. Germline-derived CDR1 and CDR2 are MNHNS and SASEGT. The CDR3 spans 13 residues. V lost 2 bases to trimming and J lost 7 bases, with 9 bases between them. The CDR3 protein is CASSEMGSQPQHF. The CDR3 coding sequence is TGTGCCAGCAGTGAAATGGGGAGCCAGCCCCAGCATTTT.

CDR3 in amino acids: CASSRRVGDEQFF. CDR3 nucleotides: TGCGCCAGCAGCCGAAGAGTGGGCGATGAGCAGTTCTTC. The chain employs TRBV4-1 and TRBJ2-1; D call uncertain. CDR1 is MGHRA and CDR2 is YSYEKL in the germline V gene. The CDR3 contains 13 residues. V was pared by 4 bases and J by 8 bases, with 12 bases between.

The chain is built from TRBV19 and TRBJ1-5; unclear D gene. V dropped 2 bases and J dropped 3 bases, with 14 bases sitting between them. CDR3 length equals 16 residues. Germline V gene lookup returns CDR1 LNHDA and CDR2 SQIVND (reference sequence). The CDR3 here is CASSISQAALNQPQHF. DNA for the CDR3: TGTGCCAGTAGTATAAGTCAGGCCGCACTCAATCAGCCCCAGCATTTT. Filled out from reference TRBV19 and TRBJ1-5, the complete variable domain reads DGGITQSPKYLFRKEGQNVTLSCEQNLNHDAMYWYRQDPGQGLRLIYYSQIVNDFQKGDIAEGYSVSREKKESFPLTVTSAQKNPTAFYLCASSISQAALNQPQHFGDGTRLSIL.

The chain links TRBV7-9 to TRBJ2-5; 7 bases align to TRBD1. The CDR3 spans 14 residues. The V and J ends lost 5 bases and 2 bases, in that order; junction bases with no gene match: 5. The germline V gene has CDR1 SEHNR and CDR2 FQNEAQ (reference sequence). The CDR3 here is CASSQGQTQETQYF. In DNA form, the CDR3 reads TGTGCCAGCAGCCAGGGACAGACGCAAGAGACCCAGTACTTC.